This T cell receptor beta chain was obtained from a study of PD-L1 blockade in urothelial cancer (dated by TCRdb to 2017 to 2019). Looking at the study overall: Every patient began therapy around 2014 and was given atezolizumab 1,200 mg intravenously every 3 weeks. Somatic, immune and clinical correlates of response to PD-L1 blockade with atezolizumab in urothelial cancer were the focus of an exploratory multi-omic analysis. Blood samples were analyzed 3 weeks after the start of treatment (second dose) and 6 weeks after the start of treatment. Pretreatment tumor samples and matched peripheral blood, collected serially before and after atezolizumab treatment, underwent TCR sequencing. Some 29 patients had pretreatment blood TCR-seq, roughly 25 had at least one posttreatment blood collection, and roughly 25 had tumor TCR-seq. Blood samples gave median yields of 141,255 T cells and some 84,000 unique TCRs, along with a median clonality of 0.080. About 90% of the 29 patients were identified as males with urothelial cancer of bladder origin, and a prior smoking history was reported by 18 of 29 patients. Durable clinical benefit was defined as a progression-free survival longer than 6 months, and TCR features were additionally tested against progression-free survival and overall survival. An ECOG performance status of 0 or 1 was recorded for the patients, and 0 to 3 prior chemotherapy regimens had been received by the patients. Whole exome sequencing and RNA sequencing of pretreatment tumors were performed alongside TCR sequencing in the same patients. Durable clinical benefit was achieved by nine patients and was not achieved by 20 patients.

Synthetic TCR analog templates were spiked into each PCR so that absolute template abundance could be estimated from read counts. TCRbeta CDR3 regions were amplified from genomic DNA with bias-controlled V and J gene primers using the immunoSEQ assay. Sequencing of rearranged TCRbeta segments was performed at approximately 20X coverage. The study's processing was this. Clustering was used to correct sequencing errors, and CDR3s were annotated against IMGT so that V, D and J genes could be assigned. Only productive TCRbeta rearrangements were used in downstream analyses, excluding out-of-frame or stop-codon sequences. Clonality was calculated as one minus the Shannon entropy normalized by the log of the number of unique productive sequences. Fisher's exact test with Benjamini-Hochberg correction, using a cutoff of adjusted p below 0.01, was how clones that differed between time points or between blood and tumor were identified. The clones in this table, taken by TCRdb from immuneACCESS, are in-frame only. Not every clone is retained; where verified, under half of the shortfall comes from an unresolved V gene, and the cause of the rest is unknown. That table is the source of V, J and clone size, and D and trimming were worked out from the DNA. This sample has about 120,000 clones in its table, and more than 85% of those were observed once. About 1.8% of the sample goes to the ten largest clones.

The cysteine opens and the phenylalanine closes a CDR3 of 14 amino acids. CDR3 DNA is the only sequence kept; it has 42 bases, read in frame from the first base. CDR1 is given as MNHEY and CDR2 as SVGAGI, both from the germline V gene. V loses 7 bases of germline sequence and J loses 5 bases, and the interval between the two ends is 16 bases. Study-level results and caveats: Greater expansion of tumor-associated TCR clones in peripheral blood 3 weeks after the start of treatment was observed in patients with durable benefit (n ≈ 22, p = 0.022). A pretreatment peripheral blood TCR clonality below the median was linked to improved progression-free and overall survival. Small sample size (n ≈ 27) and many exploratory analyses mean the results are intended to be hypothesis-generating.

The sample's time point label is to be understood as: peripheral blood 6 weeks after treatment start. The cohort included roughly 30 patients with locally advanced or metastatic urothelial carcinoma who were treated at Memorial Sloan Kettering on a trial protocol. Peripheral blood mononuclear cells were collected pretreatment and during treatment, at between 1 and 8 total time points per patient. The Qiagen DNeasy Blood extraction kit was used to purify genomic DNA from total PBMCs and tumor samples. PBMCs were collected pretreatment and during treatment, and were isolated and stored as previously described. A remark on this clone: Its antigen is not yet known. Per-nucleotide qualities are absent, and no much larger clonotype sits a single base away.

The sample was PBMCs, taken around atezolizumab (anti-PD-L1) treatment. This sequence uses TRBV6-5 and TRBJ2-3; the D gene is possibly TRBD1, with 6 bases matching. This clonotype was obtained from a man aged 60-69 years with urothelial cancer. The bases are TGTGCCAGCACTCAACAGGGTGATGTAGATACGCAGTATTTT. This translates into CASTQQGDVDTQYF.